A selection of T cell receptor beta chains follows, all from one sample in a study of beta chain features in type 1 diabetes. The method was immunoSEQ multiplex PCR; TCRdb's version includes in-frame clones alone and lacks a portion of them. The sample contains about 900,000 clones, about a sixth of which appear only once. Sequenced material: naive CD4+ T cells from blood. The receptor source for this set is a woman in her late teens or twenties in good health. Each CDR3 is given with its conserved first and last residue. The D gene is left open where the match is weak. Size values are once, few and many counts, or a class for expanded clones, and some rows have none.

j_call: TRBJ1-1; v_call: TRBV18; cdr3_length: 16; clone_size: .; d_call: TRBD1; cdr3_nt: TGTGCCAGCTCACCGTCAACAGGGGGTATCAAGGCTGAAGCTTTCTTT; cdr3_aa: CASSPSTGGIKAEAFF
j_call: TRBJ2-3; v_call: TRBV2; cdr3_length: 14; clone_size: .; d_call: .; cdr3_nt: TGTGCCAGCAGTGACAGGTGGAACACAGATACGCAGTATTTT; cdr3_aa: CASSDRWNTDTQYF
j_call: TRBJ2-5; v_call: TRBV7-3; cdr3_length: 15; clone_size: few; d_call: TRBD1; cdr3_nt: TGTGCCAGCAGCGTCTACACAGGGGTTCAAGAGACCCAGTACTTC; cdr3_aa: CASSVYTGVQETQYF
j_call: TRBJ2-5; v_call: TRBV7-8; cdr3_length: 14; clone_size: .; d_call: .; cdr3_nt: TGTGCCAGCAGCCGCGACGGTTTCCAAGAGACCCAGTACTTC; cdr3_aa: CASSRDGFQETQYF
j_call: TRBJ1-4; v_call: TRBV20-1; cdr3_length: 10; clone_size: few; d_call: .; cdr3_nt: TGCAGTGCGGGGAATGAAAAACTGTTTTTT; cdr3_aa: CSAGNEKLFF
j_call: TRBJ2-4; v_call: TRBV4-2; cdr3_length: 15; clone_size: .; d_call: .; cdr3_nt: TGTGCCAGCAGCCAGGAGAACAGGGCTAGAAACATTCAGTACTTC; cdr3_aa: CASSQENRARNIQYF
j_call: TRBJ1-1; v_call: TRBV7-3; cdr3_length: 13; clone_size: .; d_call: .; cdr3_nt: TGTGCCAGCAGCTTAGAAAGGGACACTGAAGCTTTCTTT; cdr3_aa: CASSLERDTEAFF
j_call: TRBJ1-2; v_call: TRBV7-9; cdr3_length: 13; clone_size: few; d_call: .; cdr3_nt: TGTGCCAGCAGCTTACCACTACTTCATGGCTACACCTTC; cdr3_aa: CASSLPLLHGYTF
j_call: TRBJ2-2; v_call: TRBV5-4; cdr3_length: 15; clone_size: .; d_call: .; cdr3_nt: TGTGCCAGCAGCTTTCCAGGGGTGAACACCGGGGAGCTGTTTTTT; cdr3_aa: CASSFPGVNTGELFF
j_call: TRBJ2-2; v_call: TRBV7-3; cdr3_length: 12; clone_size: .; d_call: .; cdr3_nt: TGTGCCAGCAGCCCCTCAACCGGGGAGCTGTTTTTT; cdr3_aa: CASSPSTGELFF
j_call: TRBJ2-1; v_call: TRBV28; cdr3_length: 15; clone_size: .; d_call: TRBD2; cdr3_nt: TGTGCCAGCAGTTTTTTTAGCGGGAGGTTAAATGAGCAGTTCTTC; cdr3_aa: CASSFFSGRLNEQFF
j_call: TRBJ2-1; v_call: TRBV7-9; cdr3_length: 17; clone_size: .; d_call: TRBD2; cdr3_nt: TGTGCCAGCAGCTTTCCCATCGGGACTAGCGGGCCCGGTGAGCAGTTCTTC; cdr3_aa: CASSFPIGTSGPGEQFF
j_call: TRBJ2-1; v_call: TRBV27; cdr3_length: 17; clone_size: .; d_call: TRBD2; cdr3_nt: TGTGCCAGCAGTATGCCCCGCCTAGCGGGATCGGGCAATGAGCAGTTCTTC; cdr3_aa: CASSMPRLAGSGNEQFF
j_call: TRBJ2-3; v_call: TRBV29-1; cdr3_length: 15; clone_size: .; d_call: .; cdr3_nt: TGCAGCGCCCGGGACACTGTCTCTAGCACAGATACGCAGTATTTT; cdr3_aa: CSARDTVSSTDTQYF
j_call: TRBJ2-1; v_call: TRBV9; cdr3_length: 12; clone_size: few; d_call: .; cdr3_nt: TGTGCCAGCAGCGTAGAAGCGAGCCAGCAGTTCTTC; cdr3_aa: CASSVEASQQFF
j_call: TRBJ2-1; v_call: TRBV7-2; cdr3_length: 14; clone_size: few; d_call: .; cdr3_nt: TGTGCCAGCAGCTTAGGGGGAAGGTACAATGAGCAGTTCTTC; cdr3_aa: CASSLGGRYNEQFF
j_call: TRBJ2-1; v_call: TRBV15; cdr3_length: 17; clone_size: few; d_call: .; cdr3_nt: TGTGCCACCAGCGGATCCCTGGGGGGAGGTACCTACAATGAGCAGTTCTTC; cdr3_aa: CATSGSLGGGTYNEQFF
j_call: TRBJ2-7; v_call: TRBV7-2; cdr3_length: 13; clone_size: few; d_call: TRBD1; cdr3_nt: TGTGCCAGCAGCTTTGGGACAGCATACGAGCAGTACTTC; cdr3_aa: CASSFGTAYEQYF
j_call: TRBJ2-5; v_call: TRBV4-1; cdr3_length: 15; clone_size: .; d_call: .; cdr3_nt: TGCGCCAGCAGCCAAGTCGGACTAATCCGGGAGACCCAGTACTTC; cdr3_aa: CASSQVGLIRETQYF
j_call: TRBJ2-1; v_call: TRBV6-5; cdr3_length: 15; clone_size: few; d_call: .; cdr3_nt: TGTGCCAGCAAATCAGGAGCGGCCATCTACAATGAGCAGTTCTTC; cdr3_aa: CASKSGAAIYNEQFF
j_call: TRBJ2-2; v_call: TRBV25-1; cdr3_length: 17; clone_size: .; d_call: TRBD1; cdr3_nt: TGTGCCAGCAGTGAACCCGTTGGGACAGGGGTCACCGGGGAGCTGTTTTTT; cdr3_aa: CASSEPVGTGVTGELFF
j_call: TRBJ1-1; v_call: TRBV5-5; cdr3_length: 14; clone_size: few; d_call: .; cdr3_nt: TGTGCCAGCAGCCAACAGGGTAAGAACACTGAAGCTTTCTTT; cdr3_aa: CASSQQGKNTEAFF
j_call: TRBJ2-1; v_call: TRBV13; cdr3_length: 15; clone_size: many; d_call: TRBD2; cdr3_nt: TGTGCCAGCAGATCAACTAGCGGGAGATCGAATGAGCAGTTCTTC; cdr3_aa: CASRSTSGRSNEQFF
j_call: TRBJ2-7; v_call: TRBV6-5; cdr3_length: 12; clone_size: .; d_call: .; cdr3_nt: TGTGCCAGCAGCAAGGGACATAGGGAGCAGTACTTC; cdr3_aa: CASSKGHREQYF
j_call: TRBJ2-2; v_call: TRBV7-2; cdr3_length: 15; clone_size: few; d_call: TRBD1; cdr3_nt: TGTGCCAGCAGCACCGGGACAGGGTATACCGGGGAGCTGTTTTTT; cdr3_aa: CASSTGTGYTGELFF
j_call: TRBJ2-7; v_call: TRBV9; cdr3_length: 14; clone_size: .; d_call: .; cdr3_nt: TGTGCCAGCAGCGTTGGGGGGGCAATCTACGAGCAGTACTTC; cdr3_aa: CASSVGGAIYEQYF
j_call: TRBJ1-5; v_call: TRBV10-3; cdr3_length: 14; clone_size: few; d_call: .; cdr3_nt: TGTGCCATCAGTGGGCCAGGAAGAAATCAGCCCCAGCATTTT; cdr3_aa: CAISGPGRNQPQHF
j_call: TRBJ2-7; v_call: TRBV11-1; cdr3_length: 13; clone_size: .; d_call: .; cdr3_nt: TGTGCCAGCAGTCGCGGGACTCCCTACGAGCAGTACTTC; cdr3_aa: CASSRGTPYEQYF
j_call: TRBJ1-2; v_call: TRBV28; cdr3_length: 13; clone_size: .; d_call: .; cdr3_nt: TGTGCCACCCAAATGGGGTCAACGCAGGGCTACACCTTC; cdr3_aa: CATQMGSTQGYTF
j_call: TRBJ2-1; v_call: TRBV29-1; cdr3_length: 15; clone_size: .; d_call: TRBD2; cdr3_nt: TGCAGCGTCAGGACTAGCGATACCCCTTACAGTGAGCAGTTCTTC; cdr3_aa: CSVRTSDTPYSEQFF
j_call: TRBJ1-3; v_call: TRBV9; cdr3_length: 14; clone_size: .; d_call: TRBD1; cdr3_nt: TGTGCCAGCAGCGTAGGAGGGACAGCAAACACCATATATTTT; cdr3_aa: CASSVGGTANTIYF
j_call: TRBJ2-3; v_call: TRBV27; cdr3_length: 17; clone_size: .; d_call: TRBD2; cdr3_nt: TGTGCCAGCAGTTTATTGGGCGGGAGGGCCCTCACAGATACGCAGTATTTT; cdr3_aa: CASSLLGGRALTDTQYF
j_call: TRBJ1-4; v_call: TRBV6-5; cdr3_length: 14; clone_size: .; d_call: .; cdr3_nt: TGTGCCAGCAGTAACAGGGCCATCGGTGAAAAACTGTTTTTT; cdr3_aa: CASSNRAIGEKLFF
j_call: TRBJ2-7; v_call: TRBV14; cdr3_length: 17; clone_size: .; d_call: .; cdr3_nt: TGTGCCAGCAGCCCCGTCCACCGGTTGAGGGAGTGTTACGAGCAGTACTTC; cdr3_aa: CASSPVHRLRECYEQYF
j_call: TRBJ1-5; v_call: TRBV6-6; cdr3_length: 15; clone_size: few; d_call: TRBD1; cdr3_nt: TGTGCCAGCAGTTACTGGACAGGGGGTAATCAGCCCCAGCATTTT; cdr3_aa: CASSYWTGGNQPQHF
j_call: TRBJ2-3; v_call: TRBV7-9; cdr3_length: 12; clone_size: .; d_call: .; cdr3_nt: TGTGCCAGCGGGTGGAGCACAGATACGCAGTATTTT; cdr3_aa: CASGWSTDTQYF
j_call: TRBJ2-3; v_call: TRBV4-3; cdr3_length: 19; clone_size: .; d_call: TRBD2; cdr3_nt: TGCGCCAGCAGCCAAGTACTGGGCGGGAGCCCTATACCCACAGATACGCAGTATTTT; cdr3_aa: CASSQVLGGSPIPTDTQYF
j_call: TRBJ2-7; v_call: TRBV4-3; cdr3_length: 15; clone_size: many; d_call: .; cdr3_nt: TGCGCCAGCAGCCAAGATGCAGGGATTCCCTACGAGCAGTACTTC; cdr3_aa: CASSQDAGIPYEQYF
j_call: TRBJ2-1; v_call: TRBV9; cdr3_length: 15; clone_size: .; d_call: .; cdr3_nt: TGTGCCAGCAGCGTAGGGACTCTCGGATACAATGAGCAGTTCTTC; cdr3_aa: CASSVGTLGYNEQFF
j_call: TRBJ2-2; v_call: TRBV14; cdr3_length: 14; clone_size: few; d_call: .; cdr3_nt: TGTGCCAGCAGCCAAATCGCCCCGTCGGGGGAGCTGTTTTTT; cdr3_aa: CASSQIAPSGELFF